These 29 T cell receptor beta chains originate from one sample sequenced in a study of blood T cell repertoires in COVID-19 (dated by TCRdb to the early 2020s). The method was the immunoSEQ multiplex PCR assay. The table was pulled from immuneACCESS by TCRdb, which kept in-frame rearrangements only. Such tables lose some clones; where checked, under half of the loss comes from unresolved V genes, and the rest has no known cause. The sample contains about 290,000 clones, roughly 80% of them found a single time. In total, the top ten clones hold around 4.2% of the sample. Material for sequencing was peripheral blood. These receptors were obtained from a woman in her forties or fifties with active or convalescent COVID-19.

This sequence joins TRBV3-1 (or the pseudogene TRBV3-2) and TRBJ2-2; weak D call: TRBD2 (5 bases). Trimming took 1 base from V and 5 from J, leaving 14 bases between them. Per germline, CDR1 LGHDT and CDR2 YNNKEL (reference sequence). The CDR3 has 16 amino acids. As DNA, the CDR3 is TGTGCCAGCAGCCAAGTGGGCCTAGCTGATACCGGGGAGCTGTTTTTT. Residues: CASSQVGLADTGELFF.

This clone was found a few times. V usage is TRBV4-2 and J usage is TRBJ2-2; 10 nucleotides agree with TRBD2. The CDR3 consists of 17 residues. The trim removed 3 bases at V and 6 bases at J, leaving 10 bases unmatched. Germline V CDR1 and CDR2: LGHNA, YNFKEQ. The CDR3 DNA reads as TGTGCCAGCAGCCACCTCTCAGCGGGAGGGCGGTCCGGGGAGCTGTTTTTT. This codes for CASSHLSAGGRSGELFF.

The chain employs TRBV5-1 and TRBJ2-1; 14 positions match TRBD2. CDR3 length equals 16 residues. Germline CDR1 and CDR2: SGHRS and YFSETQ. The V segment lost 4 bases and the J segment 5 bases; nucleotides outside the gene matches: 5. DNA for the CDR3: TGCGCCAGCAGCCTGGGACTAGCGGGGGTCAACAATGAGCAGTTCTTC. As protein: CASSLGLAGVNNEQFF.

The chain uses TRBV30 and TRBJ2-7; 7 bases line up with TRBD1. V shed 1 base, J shed 4 bases, and the junction held 7 bases outside the gene matches. The CDR3 has 14 residues. Germline V gives CDR1 GTSNPN, CDR2 SVGIG (reference sequence). The DNA for the CDR3 is TGTGCCTGGAGTGGTGAGGGACAGTTATACGAGCAGTACTTC. It encodes CAWSGEGQLYEQYF.

V is TRBV2 and J is TRBJ1-2, with 8 bases identical to TRBD1. Germline loops: CDR1 SNHLY, CDR2 FYNNEI. V trimming: 3 bases; J trimming: 7 bases; junction bases outside the gene matches: 1. The CDR3 sequence is 12 residues long. This chain's CDR3 is CASSETGAGYTF. The CDR3 DNA sequence: TGTGCCAGCAGTGAGACAGGGGCTGGCTACACCTTC.

V gene TRBV7-2 combines with J gene TRBJ2-5; possible D gene TRBD1, 6 bases. The CDR3 has 13 residues. V was pared by 2 bases and J by 7 bases, with 11 bases between. Germline V CDR1 and CDR2: SGHTA, FQGNSA. The CDR3: CASSLTQGPTQYF. The CDR3 coding sequence is TGTGCCAGCAGCTTAACGCAGGGGCCGACCCAGTACTTC.

V usage is TRBV4-2 and J usage is TRBJ2-1, with TRBD2 matching 13 bases. Germline CDR1 reads LGHNA; CDR2 reads YNFKEQ. The CDR3 contains 16 residues. The V gene end was trimmed by 4 bases and the J gene end by 5 bases; junction bases not matched to a gene: 5. The CDR3 region is CASSRLTSGRDNEQFF. The CDR3 nucleotides read TGTGCCAGCAGCCGCCTAACTAGCGGGAGGGACAATGAGCAGTTCTTC.

The V call is TRBV7-9, the J call TRBJ1-1; TRBD1 aligns across 9 bases. Germline CDR1 is SEHNR and CDR2 is FQNEAQ (reference sequence). The length of the CDR3 is 15 residues. The V gene end was trimmed by 5 bases and the J gene end by 1 base; junction bases not matched to a gene: 5. In DNA form, the CDR3 reads TGTGCCAGCAGCCTGGACAGGGGATCGAACACTGAAGCTTTCTTT. Its translation is CASSLDRGSNTEAFF.

The V call is TRBV30, the J call TRBJ2-3; 12 bases are shared with TRBD2. The CDR3 consists of 16 residues. Germline V gene sequence: CDR1 GTSNPN, CDR2 SVGIG (reference sequence). After removal of 3 bases from V and 6 bases from J, the junction contained 10 bases not matched to a gene. This CDR3 is CAWSPGLAGGPDTQYF. Here the CDR3 DNA reads TGTGCCTGGAGCCCGGGGCTAGCGGGAGGGCCGGATACGCAGTATTTT.

The CDR3 DNA is TGCAGCGTTGATACAAGGGTCGGGCTAAGGGGCCGGGACGAGCAGTACTTC. It codes for CSVDTRVGLRGRDEQYF. This chain joins TRBV29-1 and TRBJ2-7; D is perhaps TRBD1 (5 bases). The ends were cut back, 3 bases at V and 5 bases at J, with 26 bases in the middle. CDR1 and CDR2 (germline): SQVTM, ANQGSEA. The CDR3 loop spans 17 amino acids.

This clone was counted a few times. This chain links TRBV5-4 with TRBJ2-3; 9 bases map to TRBD2. This CDR3 has 15 residues. From germline, CDR1 is SGHNT and CDR2 YYREEE (reference sequence). The J segment lost 5 bases and the V segment lost 1 base, leaving 5 bases of the junction unmatched. Here the CDR3 reads CASSLSGGIGDTQYF. The DNA for the CDR3 is TGTGCCAGCAGCTTGAGCGGGGGGATTGGAGATACGCAGTATTTT.

The J gene is TRBJ2-7, the V gene TRBV7-9, with 10 bases that match TRBD1. Germline loops: CDR1 SEHNR, CDR2 FQNEAQ (reference sequence). Trimming removed 2 bases from V and 2 bases from J; junction bases left unmatched: 3. The CDR3 is 15 amino acids. The chain's CDR3 is CASSLSGTGAYEQYF. The CDR3 DNA is TGTGCCAGCAGCTTATCCGGGACAGGGGCCTACGAGCAGTACTTC.

This clone was observed a handful of times. The chain couples TRBV5-4 to TRBJ1-3, with D hard to call. CDR1 is SGHNT, CDR2 YYREEE, per germline (reference sequence). This CDR3 contains 13 residues. V was clipped by 4 bases and J by 0 bases, with 5 bases between them. CDR3 sequence (DNA): TGTGCCAGCAGCCAAAACTCTGGAAACACCATATATTTT. Translation gives CASSQNSGNTIYF.

The chain is built from TRBV5-1 and TRBJ1-1, with D perhaps TRBD1 (5 bases). Germline V gives CDR1 SGHRS, CDR2 YFSETQ. The CDR3 has 14 amino acids. V lost 5 bases and J 3 bases, leaving 14 bases between the germline ends. The CDR3 spells CASRIQAVDTEAFF. The CDR3 DNA is TGCGCCAGCAGGATACAGGCGGTGGACACTGAAGCTTTCTTT.

The chain has TRBV9 and TRBJ1-3; the match to TRBD1 covers 9 bases. The CDR3 has 15 amino acids. Germline CDR1 SGDLS, CDR2 YYNGEE. With V trimmed by 4 bases and J by 5 bases, 7 bases remained unmatched. The CDR3 DNA is TGTGCCAGCAGCCCGGGGACAGGGACTCGAAACACCATATATTTT. Its protein is CASSPGTGTRNTIYF.

This sequence joins TRBV30 and TRBJ1-2, with D possibly matching TRBD1 (6 bases). CDR3 length: 15 amino acids. The V end lost 0 bases, the J end lost 8 bases, and 19 bases lay between the germline ends. CDR1 GTSNPN and CDR2 SVGIG come from the germline V gene (reference sequence). CDR3 coding DNA: TGTGCCTGGAGTGTCGGCAGGGGCCCTCTTGGGGGCTACACCTTC. Translating it yields CAWSVGRGPLGGYTF. The full variable domain, with the rest looked up from reference TRBV30 and TRBJ1-2, is SQTIHQWPATLVQPVGSPLSLECTVEGTSNPNLYWYRQAAGRGLQLLFYSVGIGQISSEVPQNLSASRPQDRQFILSSKKLLLSDSGFYLCAWSVGRGPLGGYTFGSGTRLTVV.

V and J are TRBV5-1 and TRBJ2-2, with D hard to call. V lost 0 bases to trimming and J lost 6 bases, with 3 bases between them. CDR3 length: 12 amino acids. Germline V gene data show CDR1 as SGHRS and CDR2 as YFSETQ. The CDR3 sequence is CASSLGAGELFF. The DNA for the CDR3 is TGCGCCAGCAGCTTGGGAGCCGGGGAGCTGTTTTTT. Full variable domain (rest looked up from reference TRBV5-1 and TRBJ2-2): KAGVTQTPRYLIKTRGQQVTLSCSPISGHRSVSWYQQTPGQGLQFLFEYFSETQRNKGNFPGRFSGRQFSNSRSEMNVSTLELGDSALYLCASSLGAGELFFGEGSRLTVL.

This clone was observed a single time. The chain combines TRBV20-1 with TRBJ1-5; the D is unclear. V was shortened by 3 bases and J by 2 bases, with 14 bases between the two germline ends. Per germline, CDR1 DFQATT and CDR2 SNEGSKA (reference sequence). The CDR3 extends over 15 amino acids. The CDR3 DNA reads as TGCAGTGCTAGTAGAGAGGCCGGGGGCAATCAGCCCCAGCATTTT. Protein: CSASREAGGNQPQHF.

The table lists this clone with a count of one. The chain carries TRBV11-2 and TRBJ1-2; TRBD1 aligns across 8 bases. The trim removed 5 bases at V and 4 bases at J, leaving 12 bases unmatched. The germline V gene has CDR1 SGHAT and CDR2 FQNNGV. CDR3 length: 16 amino acids. The chain's CDR3 is CASSPPEAGGSYGYTF. The DNA of the CDR3 is TGTGCCAGCAGCCCCCCGGAGGCAGGGGGCAGCTATGGCTACACCTTC.

This chain links TRBV7-9 with TRBJ1-1; TRBD1 matches at 7 bases. V gave up 5 bases and J gave up 5 bases; unmatched junction bases: 2. This CDR3 is 12 amino acids long. Germline V gene sequence: CDR1 SEHNR, CDR2 FQNEAQ (reference sequence). In DNA form, the CDR3 reads TGTGCCAGCAGCAACAGGGGTACTGAAGCTTTCTTT. It yields the protein CASSNRGTEAFF.

The gene calls are TRBV5-1 and TRBJ2-6; D call uncertain. This CDR3 contains 13 residues. The V gene's germline CDR1 is SGHRS and CDR2 YFSETQ. Deletions cut 6 bases from V and 0 bases from J, with 4 bases between. CDR3 region: CASTLSGANVLTF. CDR3 DNA sequence: TGCGCCAGCACCCTCTCTGGGGCCAACGTCCTGACTTTC.

The chain has TRBV27 and TRBJ1-2; the D gene is possibly TRBD1 (6 bases). Germline V gene sequence: CDR1 MNHEY, CDR2 SMNVEV (reference sequence). There are 15 residues in the CDR3. With 5 bases removed from V and 0 bases from J, the gap between germline ends came to 13 bases. CDR3 residues: CASSPGTLTNYGYTF. The CDR3 nucleotides read TGTGCCAGCAGTCCGGGGACACTAACTAACTATGGCTACACCTTC.

The CDR3 nucleotides are TGCGCCAGCAGCTTCCCAAGGAGTCGGGGGTGGCAAGAGACCCAGTACTTC. Protein product: CASSFPRSRGWQETQYF. The rearrangement uses TRBV5-1 and TRBJ2-5, with a weak D call TRBD2 (6 bases). Deletions cut 2 bases from V and 2 bases from J, with 19 bases between. The CDR3 is made up of 17 amino acids. The V gene's germline CDR1 is SGHRS and CDR2 YFSETQ.

V usage is TRBV25-1 and J usage is TRBJ2-1; 14 bases line up with TRBD2. CDR3 length: 16 residues. The trim removed 5 bases at V and 7 bases at J, leaving 7 bases unmatched. Germline V CDR1 and CDR2: MGHDK, SYGVNS. This chain's CDR3 is CASSKGGTSGSNEQFF. The CDR3 DNA reads as TGTGCCAGCAGTAAAGGCGGGACTAGCGGGAGTAATGAGCAGTTCTTC.

The V call is TRBV5-1, the J call TRBJ2-3; D uncertain. Germline CDR1 SGHRS, CDR2 YFSETQ. The CDR3 contains 14 residues. The V gene lost 0 bases and the J gene lost 4 bases, with 9 bases spanning the gap. The CDR3 DNA reads TGCGCCAGCAGCTTGGGGCAGGTCTCAGATACGCAGTATTTT. Amino acid sequence: CASSLGQVSDTQYF. Supplemented by reference TRBV5-1 and TRBJ2-3, the full variable domain reads KAGVTQTPRYLIKTRGQQVTLSCSPISGHRSVSWYQQTPGQGLQFLFEYFSETQRNKGNFPGRFSGRQFSNSRSEMNVSTLELGDSALYLCASSLGQVSDTQYFGPGTRLTVL.

V is TRBV7-2 and J is TRBJ2-7; 8 bases match TRBD1. V was clipped by 0 bases and J by 3 bases; unmatched bases: 4. Germline V gene data show CDR1 as SGHTA and CDR2 as FQGNSA. The CDR3 spans 15 residues. CDR3 DNA: TGTGCCAGCAGCTTAGCGGGGACAGGCTACTACGAGCAGTACTTC. Translated: CASSLAGTGYYEQYF.

The gene calls are TRBV27 and TRBJ1-4; 7 positions match TRBD1. This CDR3 is built from 21 residues. The germline V gene encodes CDR1 MNHEY and CDR2 SMNVEV (reference sequence). J lost 6 bases, V lost 5 bases, and 27 bases had no gene match. DNA for the CDR3: TGTGCCAGCAGTCTGAAGGGGGTCGGGACAGATGGTCGAACATACGATGAAAAACTGTTTTTT. This sequence encodes CASSLKGVGTDGRTYDEKLFF. The variable domain in full, completed from reference TRBV27 and TRBJ1-4, reads EAQVTQNPRYLITVTGKKLTVTCSQNMNHEYMSWYRQDPGLGLRQIYYSMNVEVTDKGDVPEGYKVSRKEKRNFPLILESPSPNQTSLYFCASSLKGVGTDGRTYDEKLFFGSGTQLSVL.

A few counts support this clone. This chain uses TRBV5-4 with TRBJ2-2; 9 bases match TRBD2. The germline V gene encodes CDR1 SGHNT and CDR2 YYREEE (reference sequence). The V segment lost 1 base and the J segment 0 bases; nucleotides outside the gene matches: 13. The CDR3 has 20 amino acids. The CDR3 protein is CASSLKLLAGWPANTGELFF. For the CDR3, the DNA is TGTGCCAGCAGCTTGAAGTTGCTAGCGGGATGGCCAGCGAACACCGGGGAGCTGTTTTTT.

J is TRBJ1-1 and V is TRBV29-1; D gene unclear. The CDR3 is 13 amino acids. Germline V lookup: CDR1 SQVTM, CDR2 ANQGSEA. The V end was cut by 1 base, the J end by 0 bases, with 6 bases between. CDR3 nucleotides: TGCAGCGTTGAAGGAGTCATGAACACTGAAGCTTTCTTT. It codes for CSVEGVMNTEAFF.